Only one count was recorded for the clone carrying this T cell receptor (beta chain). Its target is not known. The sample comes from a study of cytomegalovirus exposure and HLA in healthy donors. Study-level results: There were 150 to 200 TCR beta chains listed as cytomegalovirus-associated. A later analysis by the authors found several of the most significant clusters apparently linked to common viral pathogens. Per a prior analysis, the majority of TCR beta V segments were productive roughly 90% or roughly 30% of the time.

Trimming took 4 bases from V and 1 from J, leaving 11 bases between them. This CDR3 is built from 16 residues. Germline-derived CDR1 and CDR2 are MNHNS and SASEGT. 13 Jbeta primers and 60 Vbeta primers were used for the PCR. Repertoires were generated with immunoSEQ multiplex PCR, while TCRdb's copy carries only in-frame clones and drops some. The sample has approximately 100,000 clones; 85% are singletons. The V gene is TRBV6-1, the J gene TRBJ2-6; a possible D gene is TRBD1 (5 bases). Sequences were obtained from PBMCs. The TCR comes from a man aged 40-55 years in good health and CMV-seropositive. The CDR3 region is CASSGLQGSGANVLTF. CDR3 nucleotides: TGTGCCAGCAGTGGCCTCCAGGGATCTGGGGCCAACGTCCTGACTTTC.